The 10 T cell receptor beta chains below come from one sample, sequenced in a study of OX40 agonist ivuxolimab in advanced cancers. The method behind the library was the immunoSEQ multiplex PCR assay. Held by TCRdb, this immuneACCESS table contains in-frame sequences only and omits some clones. Under half of the omission traces to an unresolved V gene where checked; the cause of the rest is unknown. This sample holds approximately 57,000 clones; around 90% were observed only once. The ten biggest clones cover over 3% of the sample. The sequenced sample was CD4+ or CD8+ T cells sorted from blood, obtained in a trial of the OX40 agonist ivuxolimab. All receptors derive from an adult with an advanced solid tumor such as melanoma, head and neck, liver or kidney cancer.

The chain is built from TRBV10-3 and TRBJ1-1; no clear D. The CDR3 loop spans 15 amino acids. Germline V gene data show CDR1 as ENHRY and CDR2 as SYGVKD. V was pared by 1 base and J by 0 bases, with 9 bases between. DNA for the CDR3: TGTGCCATCAGTGAGTACGGACCGTTGAACACTGAAGCTTTCTTT. This codes for CAISEYGPLNTEAFF.

The sample holds one count of this clone. The chain has TRBV30 and TRBJ2-2; D not resolved. Germline CDR1 reads GTSNPN; CDR2 reads SVGIG (reference sequence). V was clipped by 0 bases and J by 4 bases, with 12 bases between them. CDR3 length equals 15 residues. Here the CDR3 DNA reads TGTGCCTGGAGTGTAAAAACTTCGAGCACCGGGGAGCTGTTTTTT. This encodes CAWSVKTSSTGELFF.

This clone was seen only once. The chain joins TRBV11-2 to TRBJ2-7; either TRBD1 or TRBD2 may supply D (6 bases each). This CDR3 has 15 amino acids. Germline loops: CDR1 SGHAT, CDR2 FQNNGV. V lost 1 base and J lost 1, with 11 bases in between. This CDR3 reads CASSLAGAYSYEQYF. CDR3 DNA sequence: TGTGCCAGCAGCTTAGCGGGGGCATATTCCTACGAGCAGTACTTC.

The genes are TRBV19 and TRBJ2-5; 10 nucleotides line up with TRBD2. The length of the CDR3 is 14 residues. Germline values: CDR1 LNHDA, CDR2 SQIVND (reference sequence). Losses at the gene ends were 4 bases for V and 1 base for J; bases not matched to a gene: 0. CDR3 sequence reads: CASSRTSGQETQYF. CDR3 in DNA: TGTGCCAGTAGTAGGACTAGCGGCCAAGAGACCCAGTACTTC. The full variable domain, completed using reference TRBV19 and TRBJ2-5, is DGGITQSPKYLFRKEGQNVTLSCEQNLNHDAMYWYRQDPGQGLRLIYYSQIVNDFQKGDIAEGYSVSREKKESFPLTVTSAQKNPTAFYLCASSRTSGQETQYFGPGTRLLVL.

The chain couples TRBV7-3 to TRBJ2-2; TRBD2 matches at 10 bases. Germline CDR1 SGHTA, CDR2 FQGTGA. J was trimmed by 4 bases and V by 4 bases; bases with no gene match: 6. The CDR3 length is 16 residues. CDR3 in DNA: TGTGCCAGCAGCTCCCCACTAGCGGGATCCACCGGGGAGCTGTTTTTT. Protein sequence: CASSSPLAGSTGELFF.

The CDR3 loop reads CASSSGNTIYF. CDR3 in DNA: TGTGCCAGCAGCTCTGGAAACACCATATATTTT. The chain links TRBV13 to TRBJ1-3; D uncertain. CDR3 size: 11 residues. V was pared by 4 bases and J by 2 bases, with 0 bases between. The V gene's germline CDR1 is PRHDT and CDR2 FYEKMQ (reference sequence).

The gene calls are TRBV25-1 and TRBJ1-5; 9 bases fit TRBD1. V shed 8 bases, J shed 6 bases, and the junction held 5 bases outside the gene matches. The length of the CDR3 is 13 residues. Germline V gene lookup returns CDR1 MGHDK and CDR2 SYGVNS. The CDR3 sequence: CASAGQGTQPQHF. CDR3 DNA: TGTGCCAGCGCCGGACAGGGGACTCAGCCCCAGCATTTT. Combining the CDR3 with reference TRBV25-1 and TRBJ1-5 gives the whole variable domain EADIYQTPRYLVIGTGKKITLECSQTMGHDKMYWYQQDPGMELHLIHYSYGVNSTEKGDLSSESTVSRIRTEHFPLTLESARPSHTSQYLCASAGQGTQPQHFGDGTRLSIL.

Concerning this clone: A junction end diverges from the germline sequence, so it may reflect a read error. The J gene is TRBJ2-7, the V gene TRBV20-1; D is possibly TRBD2 (5 bases). The CDR3 sequence is 11 residues long. CDR1 and CDR2 from the germline V gene are DFQATT and SNEGSKA (reference sequence). CDR3 DNA sequence: TGCAGTGCGGCAAATGACTACGGGCAGTACTTC. This encodes CSAANDYGQYF.

The rearrangement links TRBV6-5 to TRBJ1-1; D is undetermined. The CDR3 runs 15 residues. V was cut by 8 bases and J by 3 bases, with 19 bases left in between. Germline CDR1 reads MNHEY; CDR2 reads SVGAGI. The CDR3 DNA follows: TGTGCCAGCCTCTCCGCTCAGCCTGGGGACACTGAAGCTTTCTTT. It specifies CASLSAQPGDTEAFF.

CDR3 bases: TGCGCCAGCAGCCGCCGTGGAACAGGCCCCACGAACTCGAACTATGGCTACACCTTC. This sequence encodes CASSRRGTGPTNSNYGYTF. The chain combines TRBV5-1 with TRBJ1-2, with D tentatively TRBD1 (5 bases). CDR3 size: 19 residues. Germline CDR1 reads SGHRS; CDR2 reads YFSETQ. Deletions cut 4 bases from V and 2 bases from J, with 27 bases between.